The entry that follows covers one TCR beta chain sequence. This record comes from a study of technical replicates of blood from several donors. Produced via immunoSEQ multiplex PCR; TCRdb's table is partial and in-frame only. The data contain about 68,000 clones, 95% to 97% of them singletons. CDR1 and CDR2 from the germline V gene are SGHTA and FQGTGA. The V end was cut by 6 bases, the J end by 3 bases, with 17 bases between. This CDR3 is built from 15 residues. This receptor was taken from a human donor in good health. What was sequenced was T cells isolated from PBMCs. The chain joins TRBV7-3 to TRBJ1-1; no reliable D call. CDR3 loop: CASRKEAGYHTEAFF. In DNA form, the CDR3 reads TGTGCCAGCAGGAAGGAGGCGGGTTACCACACTGAAGCTTTCTTT.